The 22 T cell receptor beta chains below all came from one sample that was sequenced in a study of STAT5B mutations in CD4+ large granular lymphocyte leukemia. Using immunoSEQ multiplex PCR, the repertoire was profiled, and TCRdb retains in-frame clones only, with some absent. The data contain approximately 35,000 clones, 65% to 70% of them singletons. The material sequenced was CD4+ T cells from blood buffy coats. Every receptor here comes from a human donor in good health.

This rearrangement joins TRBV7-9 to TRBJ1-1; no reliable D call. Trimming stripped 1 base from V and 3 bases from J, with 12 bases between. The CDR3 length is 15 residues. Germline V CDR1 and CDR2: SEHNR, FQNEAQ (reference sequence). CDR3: CASSLDRQRYTEAFF. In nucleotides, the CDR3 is TGTGCCAGCAGCTTAGATCGGCAGAGGTACACTGAAGCTTTCTTT.

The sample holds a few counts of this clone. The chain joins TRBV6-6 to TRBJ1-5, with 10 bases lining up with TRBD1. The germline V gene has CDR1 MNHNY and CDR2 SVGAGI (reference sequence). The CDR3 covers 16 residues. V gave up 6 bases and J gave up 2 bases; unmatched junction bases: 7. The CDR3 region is CASRSRDRGGNQPQHF. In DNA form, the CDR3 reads TGTGCCAGCAGATCCCGGGACAGGGGTGGCAATCAGCCCCAGCATTTT.

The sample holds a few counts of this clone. CDR3 nucleotide sequence: TGTGCCAGCAGCCAAGTTGCGTATAATTCACCCCTCCACTTT. This encodes CASSQVAYNSPLHF. The chain combines TRBV14 with TRBJ1-6; no reliable D call. The CDR3 runs to 14 residues. The V end was cut by 1 base, the J end by 4 bases, with 5 bases between. Germline CDR1 and CDR2: SGHDN and FVKESK.

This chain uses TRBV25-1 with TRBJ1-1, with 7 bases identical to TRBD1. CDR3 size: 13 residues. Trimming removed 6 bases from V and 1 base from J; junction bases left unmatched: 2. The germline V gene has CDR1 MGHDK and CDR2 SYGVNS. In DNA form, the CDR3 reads TGTGCCAGCAGAGACAGGGAGAACACTGAAGCTTTCTTT. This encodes CASRDRENTEAFF.

CDR3 in DNA: TGCGCCAGCAGCCAAGATCCAAGACAGGGGTTGTCCGGGGAGCTGTTTTTT. Its translation is CASSQDPRQGLSGELFF. The V call is TRBV4-1, the J call TRBJ2-2, with 8 bases fitting TRBD1. CDR1 is MGHRA, CDR2 YSYEKL, per germline. V gave up 0 bases and J gave up 6 bases; unmatched junction bases: 9. The CDR3 loop spans 17 amino acids.

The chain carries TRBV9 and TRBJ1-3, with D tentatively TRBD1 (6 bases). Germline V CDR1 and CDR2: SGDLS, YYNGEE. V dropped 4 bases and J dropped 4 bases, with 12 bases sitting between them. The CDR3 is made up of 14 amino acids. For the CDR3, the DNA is TGTGCCAGCAGCCGGGACAACTCCGGAAACACCATATATTTT. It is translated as CASSRDNSGNTIYF.

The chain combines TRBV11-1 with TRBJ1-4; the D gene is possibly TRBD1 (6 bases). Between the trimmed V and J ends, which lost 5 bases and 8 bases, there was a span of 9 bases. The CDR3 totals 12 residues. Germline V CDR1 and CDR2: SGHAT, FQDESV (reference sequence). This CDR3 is CASSLGHEKLFF. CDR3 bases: TGTGCCAGCAGCCTGGGACACGAAAAACTGTTTTTT. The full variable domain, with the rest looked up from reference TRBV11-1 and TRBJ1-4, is EAEVAQSPRYKITEKSQAVAFWCDPISGHATLYWYRQILGQGPELLVQFQDESVVDDSQLPKDRFSAERLKGVDSTLKIQPAELGDSAMYLCASSLGHEKLFFGSGTQLSVL.

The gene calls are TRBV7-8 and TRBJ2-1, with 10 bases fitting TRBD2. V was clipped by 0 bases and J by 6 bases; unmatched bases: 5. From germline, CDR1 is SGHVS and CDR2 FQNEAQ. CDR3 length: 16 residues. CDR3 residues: CASSLAAGGSPNEQFF. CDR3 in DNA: TGTGCCAGCAGCTTAGCAGCGGGGGGGTCCCCCAATGAGCAGTTCTTC.

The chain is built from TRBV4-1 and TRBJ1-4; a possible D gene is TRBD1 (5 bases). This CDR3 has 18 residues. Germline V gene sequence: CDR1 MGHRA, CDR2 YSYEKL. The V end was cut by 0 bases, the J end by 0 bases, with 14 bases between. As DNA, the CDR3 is TGCGCCAGCAGCCAAGATTATTTGTCAGGGCCAACTAATGAAAAACTGTTTTTT. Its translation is CASSQDYLSGPTNEKLFF.

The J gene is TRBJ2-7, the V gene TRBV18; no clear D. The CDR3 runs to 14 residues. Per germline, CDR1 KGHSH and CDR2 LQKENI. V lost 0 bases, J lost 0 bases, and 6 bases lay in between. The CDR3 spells CASSPPGSSYEQYF. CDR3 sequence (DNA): TGTGCCAGCTCACCACCGGGCAGCTCCTACGAGCAGTACTTC.

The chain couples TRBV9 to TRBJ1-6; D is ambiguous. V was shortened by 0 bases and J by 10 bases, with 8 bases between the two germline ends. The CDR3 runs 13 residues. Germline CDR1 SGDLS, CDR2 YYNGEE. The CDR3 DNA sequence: TGTGCCAGCAGCGTAGTTTTTGGATCACCCCTCCACTTT. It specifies CASSVVFGSPLHF.

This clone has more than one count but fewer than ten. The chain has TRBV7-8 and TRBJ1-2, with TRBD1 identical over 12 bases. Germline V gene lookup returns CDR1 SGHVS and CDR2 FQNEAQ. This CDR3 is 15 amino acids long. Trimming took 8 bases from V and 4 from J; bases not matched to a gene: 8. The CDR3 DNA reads TGTGCCAGCTCCGGGACAGGGGGCATAGGCTATGGCTACACCTTC. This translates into CASSGTGGIGYGYTF. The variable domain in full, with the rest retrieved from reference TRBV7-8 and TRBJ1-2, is GAGVSQSPRYKVAKRGQDVALRCDPISGHVSLFWYQQALGQGPEFLTYFQNEAQLDKSGLPSDRFFAERPEGSVSTLKIQRTQQEDSAVYLCASSGTGGIGYGYTFGSGTRLTVV.

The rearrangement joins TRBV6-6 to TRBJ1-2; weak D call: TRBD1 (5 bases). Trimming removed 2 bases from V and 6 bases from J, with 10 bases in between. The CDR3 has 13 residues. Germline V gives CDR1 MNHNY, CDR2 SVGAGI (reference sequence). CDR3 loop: CASSYGGGDGYTF. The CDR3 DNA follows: TGTGCCAGCAGTTACGGTGGGGGGGATGGCTACACCTTC.

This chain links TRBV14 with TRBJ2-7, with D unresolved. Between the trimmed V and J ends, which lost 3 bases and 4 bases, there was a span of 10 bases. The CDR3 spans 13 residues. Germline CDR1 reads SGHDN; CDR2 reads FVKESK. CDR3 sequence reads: CASSHLGPYEQYF. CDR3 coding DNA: TGTGCCAGCAGCCACCTTGGTCCTTACGAGCAGTACTTC.

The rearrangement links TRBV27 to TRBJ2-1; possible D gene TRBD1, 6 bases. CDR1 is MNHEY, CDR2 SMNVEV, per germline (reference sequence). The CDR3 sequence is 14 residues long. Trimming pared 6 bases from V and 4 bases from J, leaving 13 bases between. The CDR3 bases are TGTGCCAGCAGGCCGGGACAACCTTACAATGAGCAGTTCTTC. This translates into CASRPGQPYNEQFF.

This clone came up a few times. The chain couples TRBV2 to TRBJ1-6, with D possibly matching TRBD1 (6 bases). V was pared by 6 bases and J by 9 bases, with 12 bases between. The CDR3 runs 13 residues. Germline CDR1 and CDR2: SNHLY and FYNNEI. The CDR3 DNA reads TGTGCCAGCAGAAGACAGGCAACTTCACCCCTCCACTTT. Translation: CASRRQATSPLHF.

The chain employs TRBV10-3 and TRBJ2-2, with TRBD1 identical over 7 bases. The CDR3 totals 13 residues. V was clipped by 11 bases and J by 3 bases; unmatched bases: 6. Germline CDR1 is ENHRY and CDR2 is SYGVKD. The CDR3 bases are TGTGCCCTTAGGGACAGCTACACCGGGGAGCTGTTTTTT. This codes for CALRDSYTGELFF.

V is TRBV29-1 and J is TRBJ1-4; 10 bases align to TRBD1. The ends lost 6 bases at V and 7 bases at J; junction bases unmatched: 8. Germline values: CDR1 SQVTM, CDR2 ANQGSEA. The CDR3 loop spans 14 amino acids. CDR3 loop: CSVASDRGAEKLFF. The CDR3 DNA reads TGCAGCGTGGCCTCGGACAGGGGGGCTGAAAAACTGTTTTTT.

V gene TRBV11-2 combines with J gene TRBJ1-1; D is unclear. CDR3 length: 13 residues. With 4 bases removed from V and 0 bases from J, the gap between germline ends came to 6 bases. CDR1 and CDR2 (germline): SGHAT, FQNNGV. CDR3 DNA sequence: TGTGCCAGCAGCTCCTCATTGAACACTGAAGCTTTCTTT. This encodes CASSSSLNTEAFF.

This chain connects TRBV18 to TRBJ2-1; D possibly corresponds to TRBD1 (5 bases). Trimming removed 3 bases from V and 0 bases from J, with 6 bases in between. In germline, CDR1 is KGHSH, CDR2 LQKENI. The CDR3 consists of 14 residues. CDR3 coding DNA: TGTGCCAGCTCACCCCAGGGCTCCTACAATGAGCAGTTCTTC. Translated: CASSPQGSYNEQFF.

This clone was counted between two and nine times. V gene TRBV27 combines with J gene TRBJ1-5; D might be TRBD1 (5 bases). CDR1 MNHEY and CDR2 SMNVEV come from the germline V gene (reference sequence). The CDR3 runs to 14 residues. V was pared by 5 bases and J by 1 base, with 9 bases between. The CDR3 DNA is TGTGCCAGCAGTAGGTGGGGGAGCAATCAGCCCCAGCATTTT. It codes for CASSRWGSNQPQHF.

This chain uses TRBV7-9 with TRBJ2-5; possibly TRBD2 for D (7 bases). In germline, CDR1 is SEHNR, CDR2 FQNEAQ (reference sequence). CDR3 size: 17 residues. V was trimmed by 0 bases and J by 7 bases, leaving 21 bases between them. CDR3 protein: CASSLAGGQVGVGTQYF. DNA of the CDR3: TGTGCCAGCAGCTTAGCCGGGGGGCAGGTCGGCGTCGGGACCCAGTACTTC.